This TCR beta chain came from a study of CD8 T cells in Susac syndrome. Trimming left V 7 bases short and J 0 bases short, with 12 bases between. The CDR3 is 13 residues long. Germline V gene data show CDR1 as SQVTM and CDR2 as ANQGSEA. Random hexamers were used to reverse transcribe the RNA input (about 0.5 to 1 ug). TCR beta CDR3 was amplified by immunoSEQ covering 54 Vbeta and 13 Jbeta. TCRdb fed the immunoSEQ multiplex PCR reads into MiXCR, producing one record per CDR3 protein. The repertoire holds more than 200,000 distinct CDR3 sequences, with about 93% as singletons. High-throughput TCR beta sequencing covered peripheral CD8+ and CD4+ T cells. The multiple sclerosis control group comprised treatment-naive patients with stable or active relapsing-remitting disease. Bulk CD8+ and CD4+ cells came from magnetic negative isolation; CD8+ TEMRA by FACS.

V gene TRBV29-1 combines with J gene TRBJ2-5; D tentatively reads TRBD1 or TRBD2 (5 bases each). The receptor was derived from a human donor with multiple sclerosis. The specimen sequenced was CD4+ T cells from PBMCs. DNA for the CDR3: TGCAGCGCCCGGGACCGAAACCAAGAGACCCAGTACTTC. Translation: CSARDRNQETQYF.